This passage covers 18 T cell receptor beta chains from one sample sequenced in a study of shared clonotypes between healthy human individuals. This table comes from immunoSEQ multiplex PCR, and its TCRdb copy is limited to in-frame clones, with some not included. This sample has millions of clones; around nine tenths occur once, and the top ten carry more than 0.12%. The sequenced material came from naive CD4+ T cells sorted from blood. Subset meaning: CD45RA+ positively selected. The receptors stem from a man in his late teens or twenties in good health.

The chain joins TRBV19 to TRBJ1-2; TRBD1 matches at 8 bases. This CDR3 is 16 amino acids long. Trimming at V came to 6 bases and at J to 5 bases, leaving 14 bases not matched to a gene. Germline lookup yields CDR1 LNHDA and CDR2 SQIVND (reference sequence). In nucleotides, the CDR3 is TGTGCCAGTAGGAAACTACGGACAGGGAGGGAGTATGGCTACACCTTC. Protein sequence: CASRKLRTGREYGYTF.

This chain links TRBV5-4 with TRBJ1-2; TRBD1 matches at 9 bases. The trim removed 4 bases at V and 7 bases at J, leaving 5 bases unmatched. From germline, CDR1 is SGHNT and CDR2 YYREEE (reference sequence). The length of the CDR3 is 13 residues. This CDR3 is CASSRTGDSGYTF. CDR3 in DNA: TGTGCCAGCAGCCGGACAGGGGACTCTGGCTACACCTTC.

This rearrangement joins TRBV27 to TRBJ2-1, with 7 bases that match TRBD1. CDR1 is MNHEY, CDR2 SMNVEV, per germline (reference sequence). The CDR3 spans 14 residues. Losses at the gene ends were 6 bases for V and 1 base for J; bases not matched to a gene: 3. CDR3 region: CASRPDRSYNEQFF. The CDR3 bases are TGTGCCAGCAGACCGGACAGGTCCTACAATGAGCAGTTCTTC.

This clone has only a few counts. Within the sample, other DNA sequences also encode this same CDR3. V is TRBV7-9 and J is TRBJ2-3, with 7 bases that match TRBD1. The J segment lost 1 base and the V segment lost 5 bases, leaving 3 bases of the junction unmatched. In germline, CDR1 is SEHNR, CDR2 FQNEAQ (reference sequence). This CDR3 spans 14 amino acids. The CDR3 loop is CASSLTGGTDTQYF. The DNA of the CDR3 is TGTGCCAGCAGCCTAACAGGGGGCACAGATACGCAGTATTTT.

This clone was picked up one time. Other DNA sequences within the sample encode an identical CDR3. This chain connects TRBV6-5 to TRBJ1-1; D remains ambiguous. From germline, CDR1 is MNHEY and CDR2 SVGAGI. The ends were cut back, 0 bases at V and 1 base at J, with 6 bases in the middle. CDR3 size: 14 residues. The CDR3 is CASSYSSRNTEAFF. The CDR3 nucleotides are TGTGCCAGCAGTTACTCGAGCAGGAACACTGAAGCTTTCTTT.

As concerns this clone: Within the sample, other DNA sequences also encode this same CDR3. V and J are TRBV9 and TRBJ2-7, with 10 nucleotides matching TRBD1. CDR3 length: 15 residues. Losses at the gene ends were 0 bases for V and 3 bases for J; bases not matched to a gene: 3. Germline values: CDR1 SGDLS, CDR2 YYNGEE. In DNA, the CDR3 is TGTGCCAGCAGCGTAGGGGGACAGGGGATCTACGAGCAGTACTTC. As protein: CASSVGGQGIYEQYF.

The chain carries TRBV6-1 and TRBJ1-3, with D perhaps TRBD1 (5 bases). V lost 11 bases, J lost 0 bases, and 8 bases lay in between. The CDR3 is made up of 12 amino acids. Germline V gene data show CDR1 as MNHNS and CDR2 as SASEGT. The CDR3 DNA follows: TGTGCCGGGGGAGGCTCTGGAAACACCATATATTTT. Translation gives CAGGGSGNTIYF.

The rearrangement uses TRBV7-9 and TRBJ2-3, with 8 bases identical to TRBD2. In germline, CDR1 is SEHNR, CDR2 FQNEAQ (reference sequence). Trimming removed 3 bases from V and 0 bases from J; junction bases left unmatched: 5. The CDR3 length is 16 residues. The CDR3 region is CASSFTTSGSTDTQYF. The CDR3 nucleotides are TGTGCCAGCAGCTTTACTACTAGCGGAAGCACAGATACGCAGTATTTT.

DNA of the CDR3: TGTGCCAGCAGCTCGTCGGGGCTAGCGGGAGATAAGTGGAAAGAGACCCAGTACTTC. The encoded protein is CASSSSGLAGDKWKETQYF. V gene TRBV28 combines with J gene TRBJ2-5; 10 positions match TRBD2. In germline, CDR1 is MDHEN, CDR2 SYDVKM. The CDR3 extends over 19 amino acids. V lost 6 bases to trimming and J lost 3 bases; unmatched junction nucleotides: 19.

This clone was seen just once. This same CDR3 is encoded by further DNA sequences in the sample. The chain uses TRBV6-1 and TRBJ2-5; D tentatively reads TRBD1 or TRBD2 (6 bases each). The germline V gene encodes CDR1 MNHNS and CDR2 SASEGT. The CDR3 length is 13 residues. V lost 6 bases and J lost 5, with 13 bases in between. This chain's CDR3 is CASRETGRETQYF. The CDR3 DNA reads TGTGCCAGCAGGGAAACAGGGAGGGAGACCCAGTACTTC.

The chain has TRBV5-1 and TRBJ2-1, with 9 bases matching TRBD1. Trimming at V came to 2 bases and at J to 8 bases, leaving 2 bases not matched to a gene. The CDR3 totals 13 residues. Germline V gives CDR1 SGHRS, CDR2 YFSETQ. The CDR3 reads CASSLQGADEQFF. CDR3 DNA sequence: TGCGCCAGCAGCTTACAGGGGGCGGATGAGCAGTTCTTC.

The chain links TRBV5-5 to TRBJ2-1; no clear D. V lost 7 bases to trimming and J lost 14 bases, with 16 bases between them. Germline V CDR1 and CDR2: SGHKS, YYEKEE (reference sequence). This CDR3 has 11 residues. The CDR3 coding sequence is TGTGCCAGCTTTAACCGGGCCCAGGAGTTCTTC. The encoded protein is CASFNRAQEFF.

This clone was seen only a few times. The chain couples TRBV30 to TRBJ1-1; a weak D match, TRBD1 (5 bases). Per germline, CDR1 GTSNPN and CDR2 SVGIG (reference sequence). This CDR3 is built from 14 residues. Trimming removed 2 bases from V and 4 bases from J, with 14 bases in between. CDR3 amino acids: CAWSPFGGVTEAFF. Here the CDR3 DNA reads TGTGCCTGGAGTCCGTTTGGAGGGGTCACTGAAGCTTTCTTT.

This clone was recorded once. The CDR3 region is CASSQVAGGAPYEQYF. CDR3 nucleotide sequence: TGTGCCAGCAGCCAAGTGGCGGGGGGGGCCCCGTACGAGCAGTACTTC. The chain carries TRBV4-2 and TRBJ2-7, with TRBD2 matching 9 bases. Losses at the gene ends were 1 base for V and 4 bases for J; bases not matched to a gene: 8. Germline-derived CDR1 and CDR2 are LGHNA and YNFKEQ. The CDR3 is made up of 16 amino acids.

This clone was picked up one time. The chain has TRBV7-9 and TRBJ2-5; D is possibly TRBD1 (6 bases). CDR1 and CDR2 (germline): SEHNR, FQNEAQ (reference sequence). Deletions cut 1 base from V and 3 bases from J, with 9 bases between. The CDR3 has 14 residues. CDR3 loop: CASSLVPGEETQYF. The CDR3, as DNA: TGTGCCAGCAGCTTAGTCCCAGGGGAAGAGACCCAGTACTTC.

The V and J genes are TRBV19 and TRBJ2-3, with 7 bases matching TRBD2. The germline V gene has CDR1 LNHDA and CDR2 SQIVND (reference sequence). The CDR3 is made up of 16 amino acids. J was trimmed by 2 bases and V by 0 bases; bases with no gene match: 5. CDR3 sequence: CASSIDGSGPTDTQYF. CDR3 nucleotides: TGTGCCAGTAGTATAGACGGTAGCGGGCCCACAGATACGCAGTATTTT.

V is TRBV7-2 and J is TRBJ1-3; 9 bases match TRBD1. The CDR3 covers 14 residues. J gave up 15 bases and V 5 bases, and 14 bases lay outside the gene matches. From germline, CDR1 is SGHTA and CDR2 FQGNSA. The DNA for the CDR3 is TGTGCCAGCAGCCCCCCGGGACAGGGCCGAACCCGATATTTT. This translates into CASSPPGQGRTRYF.

The chain employs TRBV15 and TRBJ1-1; no clear D. The V end was cut by 0 bases, the J end by 1 base, with 6 bases between. Germline V lookup: CDR1 LNHNV, CDR2 YYDKDF (reference sequence). This CDR3 region has 14 residues. The CDR3 loop is CATSREVGNTEAFF. CDR3 sequence (DNA): TGTGCCACCAGCAGAGAGGTCGGGAACACTGAAGCTTTCTTT.